A selection of T cell receptor beta chains follows, all from one sample in a study of cytomegalovirus exposure and HLA in healthy donors. Profiling relied on immunoSEQ multiplex PCR, and the TCRdb table lists in-frame clones only, not all of them. The data show roughly 100,000 clones, 55% to 75% seen once. Sequencing was carried out using PBMCs. These receptors were obtained from a man aged 25-45 years in good health and CMV-seropositive. CDR3s include the opening cysteine and the closing phenylalanine or tryptophan. The D gene is left open where the match is weak. Some rows mark clone size as missing; the rest say once, few, many or name a class of expanded clone.

size	D	J	V	CDR3	DNA
.	.	TRBJ2-2	TRBV5-1	CASSILEPGLDTGELFF	TGCGCCAGCAGCATACTCGAACCGGGACTTGACACCGGGGAGCTGTTTTTT
.	TRBD2	TRBJ2-3	TRBV2	CASSFGLAGGFPSTDTQYF	TGTGCCAGCAGCTTCGGACTAGCGGGGGGGTTCCCTAGCACAGATACGCAGTATTTT
few	.	TRBJ1-4	TRBV6-5	CASSYSGGVDEKLFF	TGTGCCAGCAGTTACTCGGGGGGAGTGGATGAAAAACTGTTTTTT
.	TRBD1	TRBJ2-5	TRBV29-1	CSGGQIQETQYF	TGCAGCGGGGGACAGATCCAAGAGACCCAGTACTTC
once	.	TRBJ2-2	TRBV7-9	CASSLGRLAKNTGELFF	TGTGCCAGCAGTCTGGGGCGGCTAGCGAAAAACACCGGGGAGCTGTTTTTT
.	TRBD1	TRBJ1-5	TRBV14	CASSLDRDRGQPQHF	TGTGCCAGCAGCTTGGACAGGGACCGGGGGCAGCCCCAGCATTTT
few	TRBD2	TRBJ2-5	TRBV6-1	CAISGGGGQETQYF	TGTGCCATTAGCGGGGGGGGAGGTCAAGAGACCCAGTACTTC
.	TRBD1	TRBJ1-6	TRBV6-1	CASSAGGRYYNSPLHF	TGTGCCAGCAGTGCAGGGGGGCGGTACTATAATTCACCCCTCCACTTT
few	.	TRBJ1-2	TRBV19	CATGLWGTGALLHTF	.
few	.	TRBJ1-1	TRBV6-1	CASRGSDRTEAFF	TGTGCCAGCAGGGGATCGGACAGAACTGAAGCTTTCTTT
.	TRBD2	TRBJ2-1	TRBV15	CATSRGSGVTYNEQFF	TGTGCCACCAGCAGAGGTAGCGGGGTGACCTACAATGAGCAGTTCTTC
.	TRBD1	TRBJ1-4	TRBV29-1	CSVADRAPNEKLFF	TGCAGCGTTGCGGACAGGGCGCCTAATGAAAAACTGTTTTTT
few	TRBD2	TRBJ2-5	TRBV29-1	CSVRGAAGGQKETQYF	TGCAGCGTGAGGGGGGCAGCGGGGGGCCAGAAAGAGACCCAGTACTTC
once	.	TRBJ2-2	TRBV16	CASSQSEHWGELFF	TGTGCCAGCAGCCAAAGTGAACATTGGGGGGAGCTGTTTTTT
.	TRBD1	TRBJ1-6	TRBV10-3	CAITPDRGYSPLHF	TGTGCCATCACTCCGGACAGGGGCTATTCACCCCTCCACTTT
.	.	TRBJ2-1	TRBV5-3	CARSLGGGMDEQFF	TGTGCCAGAAGCTTGGGTGGAGGTATGGATGAGCAGTTCTTC
.	TRBD2	TRBJ2-7	TRBV2	CASKLQLAGAYEQYF	TGTGCCAGCAAATTGCAACTAGCGGGGGCCTACGAGCAGTACTTC
.	.	TRBJ1-2	TRBV2	CASSEQIYGYTF	TGTGCCAGCAGTGAACAGATTTATGGCTACACCTTC
few	TRBD1	TRBJ2-7	TRBV5-1	CASRSDGTVYEQYF	TGCGCCAGCCGATCCGACGGGACAGTCTACGAGCAGTACTTC
.	TRBD1	TRBJ2-2	TRBV6-1	CASSVATGTGVTGELFF	TGTGCCAGCAGTGTAGCCACCGGGACAGGGGTCACCGGGGAGCTGTTTTTT
.	.	TRBJ1-4	TRBV11-3	CASSSGGAVFF	TGTGCCAGCAGCTCCGGGGGGGCCGTGTTTTTT
.	.	TRBJ2-5	TRBV7-9	CASSRGSQETQYF	TGTGCCAGCAGCCGGGGAAGCCAAGAGACCCAGTACTTC
.	.	TRBJ2-7	TRBV2	CASSGGGGTEQYF	TGTGCCAGCAGTGGAGGGGGTGGGACCGAGCAGTACTTC
.	.	TRBJ1-1	TRBV23-1	CVSSQPGGKEMNTEAFF	TGCGTCAGCAGTCAGCCCGGGGGAAAGGAGATGAACACTGAAGCTTTCTTT
.	TRBD1	TRBJ2-2	TRBV11-2	CASSPTGVRGTGELFF	TGTGCCAGCAGCCCCACAGGGGTACGTGGCACCGGGGAGCTGTTTTTT
few	TRBD1	TRBJ2-3	TRBV11-1	CASNSEGGTADTQYF	TGTGCCAGCAACTCGGAAGGGGGCACGGCAGATACGCAGTATTTT
.	TRBD2	TRBJ2-1	TRBV4-1	CASSQDPSGNEQFF	TGCGCCAGCAGCCAAGATCCTAGCGGGAATGAGCAGTTCTTC
.	.	TRBJ1-6	TRBV5-4	CASSLDRESPLHF	TGTGCCAGCAGCTTGGACAGGGAATCACCCCTCCACTTT
few	.	TRBJ2-2	TRBV11-3	CASSPDRGGELFF	TGTGCCAGCAGCCCGGATAGGGGGGGGGAGCTGTTTTTT
.	.	TRBJ1-5	TRBV6-1	CASSEPGGVSQPQHF	TGTGCCAGCAGTGAACCTGGCGGAGTCAGTCAGCCCCAGCATTTT
.	.	TRBJ2-7	TRBV6-1	CASSEGRGAYEQYF	TGTGCCAGCAGTGAAGGCAGGGGAGCCTACGAGCAGTACTTC
few	.	TRBJ2-7	TRBV6-5	CASRIQGSYEQYF	TGTGCCAGTCGTATCCAGGGCTCCTACGAGCAGTACTTC
few	.	TRBJ1-5	TRBV4-1	CASSQSRASNQPQHF	TGCGCCAGCAGCCAAAGCAGGGCAAGCAATCAGCCCCAGCATTTT
few	TRBD2	TRBJ2-5	TRBV29-1	CSVLRLAGVQETQYF	TGCAGCGTTTTAAGACTAGCGGGGGTCCAAGAGACCCAGTACTTC
.	.	TRBJ1-1	TRBV6-5	CASSWGTTSGTEAFF	TGTGCCAGCAGTTGGGGGACAACCTCGGGGACTGAAGCTTTCTTT
.	.	TRBJ1-1	TRBV10-3	CAISTGLYEAFF	TGTGCCATCAGTACGGGTCTATATGAAGCTTTCTTT
few	.	TRBJ1-1	TRBV9	CASSMGRSATEAFF	TGTGCCAGCAGCATGGGCCGCTCTGCCACTGAAGCTTTCTTT
.	.	TRBJ1-5	TRBV18	CASSPGAGDQPQHF	TGTGCCAGCTCACCAGGGGCTGGGGATCAGCCCCAGCATTTT
.	.	TRBJ2-3	TRBV11-3	CASSLSSSTDTQYF	TGTGCCAGCAGCCTCAGTTCCAGCACAGATACGCAGTATTTT
.	.	TRBJ1-1	TRBV5-1	CASSFRGLAFF	TGCGCCAGCAGCTTTCGTGGACTAGCTTTCTTT
.	.	TRBJ1-1	TRBV5-4	CASSWGGTEAFF	TGTGCCAGCAGCTGGGGGGGGACTGAAGCTTTCTTT
few	TRBD1	TRBJ2-3	TRBV19	CASRAGQAGTDTQYF	TGTGCCAGTAGGGCGGGACAGGCCGGCACAGATACGCAGTATTTT
.	.	TRBJ1-2	TRBV5-1	CASSLALGGHNGYTF	TGCGCCAGCAGCCTCGCCCTAGGGGGACACAATGGCTACACCTTC
.	.	TRBJ1-1	TRBV11-2	CASSQGTGFEAFF	TGTGCCAGCAGCCAAGGGACTGGATTCGAAGCTTTCTTT
.	TRBD2	TRBJ2-1	TRBV7-9	CASRVAGGPWNEQFF	TGTGCCAGCAGGGTCGCGGGGGGCCCATGGAATGAGCAGTTCTTC
.	TRBD1	TRBJ2-7	TRBV10-3	CAISGGGTGNLIIF	TGTGCCATCAGTGGAGGCGGGACAGGGAACTTGATTATCTTC
.	.	TRBJ1-1	TRBV4-1	CASSGAVNTEAFF	TGCGCCAGCAGCGGGGCCGTGAACACTGAAGCTTTCTTT
.	.	TRBJ1-6	TRBV6-5	CASSDLRSPLHF	TGTGCCAGCAGTGATTTGAGGTCACCCCTCCACTTT
.	TRBD2	TRBJ2-1	TRBV19	CASSIGPSGGSQFF	TGTGCCAGTAGTATAGGTCCTAGCGGGGGGTCCCAGTTCTTC
.	.	TRBJ2-1	TRBV30	CAWSVLLNEQFF	TGTGCCTGGAGTGTACTTTTGAATGAGCAGTTCTTC
.	TRBD2	TRBJ2-5	TRBV5-1	CASSLVSGGQETQYF	TGCGCCAGCAGCTTGGTTAGCGGGGGGCAAGAGACCCAGTACTTC
few	TRBD1	TRBJ1-5	TRBV29-1	CSVGTGGRQPQHF	TGCAGCGTTGGGACAGGGGGCAGACAGCCCCAGCATTTT